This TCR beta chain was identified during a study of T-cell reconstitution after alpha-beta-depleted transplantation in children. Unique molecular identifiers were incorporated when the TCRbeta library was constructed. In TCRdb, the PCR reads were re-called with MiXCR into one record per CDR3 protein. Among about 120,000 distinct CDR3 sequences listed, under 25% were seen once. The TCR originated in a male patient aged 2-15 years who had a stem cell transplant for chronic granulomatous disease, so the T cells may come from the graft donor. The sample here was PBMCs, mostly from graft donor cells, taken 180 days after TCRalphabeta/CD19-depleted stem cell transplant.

CDR3: CAISPGGGGYTF. The CDR3 nucleotides read TGTGCCATCAGTCCGGGGGGTGGTGGCTACACCTTC. The chain is built from TRBV10-3 and TRBJ1-2; TRBD1 might be the D (5 bases). V was trimmed by 5 bases and J by 7 bases, leaving 11 bases between them. Germline lookup yields CDR1 ENHRY and CDR2 SYGVKD. The CDR3 is made up of 12 amino acids.